The 20 T cell receptor beta chains below come from one sample, sequenced in a study of blood T cell repertoires in COVID-19 (dated by TCRdb to 2020 to 2022). The protocol used for the library was the immunoSEQ multiplex PCR assay. In its TCRdb copy, this immuneACCESS table keeps in-frame sequences only and misses some clones. Where compared with another copy, unresolved V genes explain less than half of these, and the others have no known cause. The sample contains about 50,000 clones, 90% to 95% of them found a single time. The leading ten clones occupy about 4.6% of the sample. Source material: peripheral blood. These receptors were obtained from a man aged 50 or older with active COVID-19.

The chain is built from TRBV6-2 or TRBV6-3 and TRBJ1-1; D gene ambiguous. The V gene's germline CDR1 is MNHEY and CDR2 SVGEGT. V lost 0 bases and J 7 bases, leaving 6 bases between the germline ends. The length of the CDR3 is 12 residues. The CDR3 nucleotides are TGTGCCAGCAGTTACTCGCCAGGTGAAGCTTTCTTT. Translation: CASSYSPGEAFF.

In its sample, this clone was seen once. The V and J genes are TRBV5-4 and TRBJ1-5; 9 nucleotides match TRBD1. Germline trimming cut 2 bases from V and 3 bases from J; bases unmatched to any gene: 6. The CDR3 has 16 residues. The V gene's germline CDR1 is SGHNT and CDR2 YYREEE (reference sequence). The DNA for the CDR3 is TGTGCCAGCAGCTTATCCGGGACAGGGCTCAATCAGCCCCAGCATTTT. It codes for CASSLSGTGLNQPQHF.

The J gene is TRBJ2-7, the V gene TRBV7-3, with 7 bases fitting TRBD2. CDR1 is SGHTA and CDR2 is FQGTGA in the germline V gene. V dropped 1 base and J dropped 5; count of bases not matched to a gene: 2. This CDR3 contains 13 residues. CDR3 in amino acids: CASSLKGGDEQYF. In nucleotides, the CDR3 is TGTGCCAGCAGCTTAAAGGGAGGGGACGAGCAGTACTTC. The variable domain in full, completed from reference TRBV7-3 and TRBJ2-7, reads GAGVSQTPSNKVTEKGKYVELRCDPISGHTALYWYRQSLGQGPEFLIYFQGTGAADDSGLPNDRFFAVRPEGSVSTLKIQRTERGDSAVYLCASSLKGGDEQYFGPGTRLTVT.

The chain has TRBV9 and TRBJ1-2; 7 positions match TRBD1. Germline V gene lookup returns CDR1 SGDLS and CDR2 YYNGEE. V lost 1 base to trimming and J lost 2 bases; unmatched junction nucleotides: 8. CDR3 length equals 16 residues. CDR3 in DNA: TGTGCCAGCAGCGTAAGGGGGCAGGGGGGAAACTATGGCTACACCTTC. As protein: CASSVRGQGGNYGYTF.

The chain combines TRBV6-5 with TRBJ2-2, with D unclear. This CDR3 spans 14 amino acids. The germline CDR1 and CDR2 sequences are MNHEY and SVGAGI. V dropped 6 bases and J dropped 6 bases, with 14 bases sitting between them. For the CDR3, the DNA is TGTGCCAGCAGCGACACAGTGTTCCCCGGGGAGCTGTTTTTT. Protein: CASSDTVFPGELFF.

The genes are TRBV11-3 and TRBJ1-6; perhaps TRBD1 as D (5 bases). The CDR3 loop spans 12 amino acids. Trimming stripped 7 bases from V and 8 bases from J, with 9 bases between. Germline-derived CDR1 and CDR2 are SGHNT and YENEEA. The CDR3 is CASTDSYSPLHF. The CDR3 DNA is TGTGCCAGCACCGACAGCTATTCACCCCTCCACTTT.

Written as DNA, the CDR3 is TGTGCCAGCAGCTCCACTAGCGTAGGCTCCTACGAGCAGTACTTC. Protein sequence: CASSSTSVGSYEQYF. The gene calls are TRBV11-2 and TRBJ2-7; 7 bases map to TRBD2. V shed 4 bases and J 0 bases; nucleotides not matched to a gene: 6. The CDR3 is made up of 15 amino acids. Per germline, CDR1 SGHAT and CDR2 FQNNGV.

This chain joins TRBV7-9 and TRBJ1-4; no reliable D call. Germline V lookup: CDR1 SEHNR, CDR2 FQNEAQ (reference sequence). Trimming shortened V by 2 bases and J by 7 bases, and 2 bases separated the two germline ends. CDR3 size: 11 residues. Written as DNA, the CDR3 is TGTGCCAGCAGCTTACGTGAAAAACTGTTTTTT. It translates to CASSLREKLFF.

The rearrangement joins TRBV11-2 to TRBJ2-5; no clear D gene. CDR1 is SGHAT and CDR2 is FQNNGV in the germline V gene. V gave up 5 bases and J gave up 5 bases, with 6 bases separating them. The CDR3 extends over 11 amino acids. The CDR3 bases are TGTGCCAGCAGCATCGCGGAGACCCAGTACTTC. It translates to CASSIAETQYF.

This clone was seen only once. The genes are TRBV6-2 or TRBV6-3 and TRBJ2-1; 7 bases agree with TRBD1. The germline V gene has CDR1 MNHEY and CDR2 SVGEGT. The V gene end was trimmed by 6 bases and the J gene end by 15 bases; junction bases not matched to a gene: 23. CDR3 length: 16 residues. This CDR3 is CASSPSTGVVVFNRFF. CDR3 DNA: TGTGCCAGCAGCCCTTCTACAGGGGTGGTAGTCTTTAATAGGTTCTTC.

CDR3 sequence: CASSRDRVALAEQYF. In DNA form, the CDR3 reads TGCGCCAGCAGCCGGGACAGGGTCGCCTTGGCTGAGCAGTACTTC. V and J are TRBV4-1 and TRBJ2-7, with TRBD1 identical over 9 bases. The trim removed 4 bases at V and 7 bases at J, leaving 11 bases unmatched. CDR1 is MGHRA and CDR2 is YSYEKL in the germline V gene. The CDR3 has 15 amino acids.

This chain connects TRBV29-1 to TRBJ1-6; 10 bases align to TRBD1. V lost 5 bases and J lost 7; bases outside the gene matches: 2. CDR1 and CDR2 from the germline V gene are SQVTM and ANQGSEA. The CDR3 length is 13 residues. The CDR3 reads CSVRQGANSPLHF. The CDR3 coding sequence is TGCAGCGTTCGACAGGGGGCGAATTCACCCCTCCACTTT.

This chain uses TRBV7-2 with TRBJ1-2; 8 positions agree with TRBD1. This CDR3 has 16 amino acids. Losses at the gene ends were 0 bases for V and 2 bases for J; bases not matched to a gene: 5. CDR1 is SGHTA, CDR2 FQGNSA, per germline. This CDR3 reads CASSLAGTGGNYGYTF. CDR3 DNA: TGTGCCAGCAGCTTAGCGGGTACAGGGGGGAACTATGGCTACACCTTC.

The chain has TRBV5-4 and TRBJ1-2, with TRBD1 matching 7 bases. Germline CDR1 reads SGHNT; CDR2 reads YYREEE (reference sequence). With 4 bases clipped from V and 4 bases from J, the junction kept 7 bases outside the gene matches. The length of the CDR3 is 14 residues. The CDR3 DNA reads as TGTGCCAGCAGCCTAGGACAGGCTCCCTATGGCTACACCTTC. Translating gives CASSLGQAPYGYTF.

CDR3 protein: CSASKVTSAYEQYF. The CDR3 nucleotides are TGCAGTGCTAGTAAAGTGACATCCGCCTACGAGCAGTACTTC. The V and J genes are TRBV20-1 and TRBJ2-7; D remains ambiguous. This CDR3 comprises 14 residues. Germline values: CDR1 DFQATT, CDR2 SNEGSKA (reference sequence). The V and J ends lost 3 bases and 2 bases respectively, with 14 bases between them.

The chain employs TRBV18 and TRBJ2-1; 12 bases map to TRBD1. After removal of 3 bases from V and 7 bases from J, the junction contained 1 base not matched to a gene. The CDR3 has 14 residues. CDR1 and CDR2 from the germline V gene are KGHSH and LQKENI. CDR3 region: CASSPGQGANEQFF. The CDR3 DNA is TGTGCCAGCTCACCGGGACAGGGGGCTAATGAGCAGTTCTTC.

This chain uses TRBV6-1 with TRBJ1-2; 8 bases fit TRBD1. V lost 2 bases, J lost 14 bases, and 13 bases stayed unmatched. This CDR3 is 14 amino acids long. The germline V gene encodes CDR1 MNHNS and CDR2 SASEGT. CDR3 DNA sequence: TGTGCCAGCAGTGAACCAAATTCAGGGGGCGCCGGGACCTTC. It yields the protein CASSEPNSGGAGTF.

The chain has TRBV2 and TRBJ2-5; TRBD2 matches at 12 bases. In germline, CDR1 is SNHLY, CDR2 FYNNEI. CDR3 length: 15 residues. J was trimmed by 4 bases and V by 3 bases; bases with no gene match: 3. CDR3: CASSETSGSGETQYF. In DNA form, the CDR3 reads TGTGCCAGCAGTGAGACTAGCGGGAGTGGAGAGACCCAGTACTTC.

This chain links TRBV5-1 with TRBJ2-7; D remains ambiguous. The V gene lost 0 bases and the J gene lost 5 bases, with 15 bases spanning the gap. The V gene's germline CDR1 is SGHRS and CDR2 YFSETQ. CDR3 length: 15 amino acids. CDR3 residues: CASSLARNSIDEQYF. The DNA of the CDR3 is TGCGCCAGCAGCTTGGCGCGGAATAGTATCGACGAGCAGTACTTC.

The CDR3 nucleotides read TGTGCCAGCAGTATTACTTCCAACAATGAGCAGTTCTTC. It is translated as CASSITSNNEQFF. The V and J genes are TRBV2 and TRBJ2-1, with D unclear. Looked up from germline, CDR1 is SNHLY and CDR2 is FYNNEI. The CDR3 spans 13 residues. V was trimmed by 5 bases and J by 5 bases, leaving 10 bases between them.